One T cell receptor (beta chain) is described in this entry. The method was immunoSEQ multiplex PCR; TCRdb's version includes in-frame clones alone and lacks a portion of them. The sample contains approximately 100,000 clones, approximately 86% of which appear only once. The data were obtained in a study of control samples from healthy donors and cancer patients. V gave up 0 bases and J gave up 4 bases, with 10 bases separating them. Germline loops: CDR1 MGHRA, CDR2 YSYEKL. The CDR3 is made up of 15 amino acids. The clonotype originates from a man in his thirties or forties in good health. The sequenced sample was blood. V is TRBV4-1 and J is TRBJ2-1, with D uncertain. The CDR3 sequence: CASSQDLALYNEQFF. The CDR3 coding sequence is TGCGCCAGCAGCCAAGATCTGGCACTATACAATGAGCAGTTCTTC.